This is a list of T cell receptor beta chains from one sample in a study of shared clonotypes between healthy human individuals. Sequenced by immunoSEQ multiplex PCR; TCRdb stores in-frame clones only, minus some. The sample consists of under 1 million clones, about 96% of them appearing once. The specimen was naive CD8+ T cells sorted from blood. These receptors came from a young man in good health. The CDR3 runs from the conserved cysteine through the conserved F or W. The D gene is left open where the match is weak. Size is stated for part of the rows, as once, few or many counts, or as a class when the clone is expanded.

len,abundance,v_gene,j_gene,d_gene,CDR3nt,CDR3aa
12,.,TRBV10-3,TRBJ2-1,.,TGTGCCATCAGCCCAAACTCGGATGAGCAGTTCTTC,CAISPNSDEQFF
18,once,TRBV4-3,TRBJ2-3,TRBD1,TGCGCCAGCAGCCAATCGTTGGGGGACAGGGCTTCGACAGATACGCAGTATTTT,CASSQSLGDRASTDTQYF
15,.,TRBV7-9,TRBJ2-7,.,TGTGCCAGCAGCTTAGCCGGGGTGAGCTCCTACGAGCAGTACTTC,CASSLAGVSSYEQYF
15,.,TRBV7-9,TRBJ2-3,.,TGTGCCAGCAGTTCAGAACAGGCCCGGGCAGATACGCAGTATTTT,CASSSEQARADTQYF
11,.,TRBV6-1,TRBJ2-1,.,TGTGCCAGCAAGGTCTACAATGAGCAGTTCTTC,CASKVYNEQFF
18,.,TRBV4-1,TRBJ2-1,TRBD2,TGCGCCAGCAGCCAAGATAGTCGGACTAGCGGAGGGTACAATGAGCAGTTCTTC,CASSQDSRTSGGYNEQFF
15,.,TRBV6-5,TRBJ2-3,TRBD2,TGTGCCAGCAGCCCTTATAGCGGGAGGCCCGATACGCAGTATTTT,CASSPYSGRPDTQYF
14,.,TRBV11-2,TRBJ2-1,.,TGTGCCAGCAGCTTAGCTTTGCAGGGGGGTGAGCAGTTCTTC,CASSLALQGGEQFF
13,few,TRBV29-1,TRBJ2-7,.,TGCAGCGTTGAGGGGGAGAGCTCCTACGAGCAGTACTTC,CSVEGESSYEQYF
14,.,TRBV5-6,TRBJ2-1,.,TGTGCCAGCAGCTTGTGGGGATCCGGAAAAGAGCAGTTCTTC,CASSLWGSGKEQFF
16,.,TRBV6-5,TRBJ2-3,TRBD2,TGTGCCAGCAGTTACGTTAGCGGGGAAAGCACAGATACGCAGTATTTT,CASSYVSGESTDTQYF
14,.,TRBV4-1,TRBJ2-1,.,TGCGCCAGCAGCCAACTCATCGCAGGGGTTGAGCAGTTCTTC,CASSQLIAGVEQFF
15,.,TRBV4-1,TRBJ1-2,TRBD1,TGCGCCAGCAGCCAAGTTCCAGGGGGCAGCTATGGCTACACCTTC,CASSQVPGGSYGYTF
15,.,TRBV7-9,TRBJ2-7,.,TGTGCCAGCAGCTTAACGAAGAACAGCCCCTACGAGCAGTACTTC,CASSLTKNSPYEQYF
13,.,TRBV9,TRBJ2-7,.,TGTGCCAGCAGCGTAGGGACAGCCAACGAGCAGTACTTC,CASSVGTANEQYF
13,.,TRBV4-3,TRBJ1-4,.,TGCGCCAGCAGCCAAGATCGGGGGGCGGCACTGTTTTTT,CASSQDRGAALFF
14,.,TRBV18,TRBJ2-7,.,TGTGCCAGCTCACCGAAGGACAGCTCCTACGAGCAGTACTTC,CASSPKDSSYEQYF
13,once,TRBV7-9,TRBJ2-1,.,TGTGCCAGCAGCTCGCTCATGACTGGTGAGCAGTTCTTC,CASSSLMTGEQFF
15,.,TRBV7-9,TRBJ2-5,TRBD1,TGTGCCAGCAGAAATGGGACAGGGGTGCAAGAGACCCAGTACTTC,CASRNGTGVQETQYF
13,.,TRBV19,TRBJ2-1,.,TGTGCCAGTAGTATGGGTAAGCCAAATGAGCAGTTCTTC,CASSMGKPNEQFF
16,.,TRBV7-9,TRBJ2-1,.,TGTGCCAGCAGCATCCTAGCATCGGGAGAGTACAATGAGCAGTTCTTC,CASSILASGEYNEQFF
11,.,TRBV6-5,TRBJ2-7,.,TGTGCCAGCAGTTCTCCCTACGAGCAGTACTTC,CASSSPYEQYF
13,.,TRBV27,TRBJ1-5,TRBD1,TGTGCCAGCTCCCCCAGGGGGAATCAGCCCCAGCATTTT,CASSPRGNQPQHF
11,.,TRBV7-9,TRBJ2-7,.,TGTGCCACGCGGGGTACCTACGAGCAGTACTTC,CATRGTYEQYF
13,.,TRBV30,TRBJ2-7,TRBD1,TGTGCCTGGAGTGTCGGACAGGGCTACGAGCAGTACTTC,CAWSVGQGYEQYF
16,.,TRBV7-2,TRBJ2-1,TRBD2,TGTGCCAGCGGATCGAGCGGGAGGGTGGGAAACAATGAGCAGTTCTTC,CASGSSGRVGNNEQFF
14,once,TRBV11-2,TRBJ1-2,.,TGTGCCAGCAGCTTAGGCGCTGGAGGGTACGGCTACACCTTC,CASSLGAGGYGYTF
16,.,TRBV7-9,TRBJ1-4,TRBD1,TGTGCCAGCAGCTTAACGGCGGACAGGGCAAATGAAAAACTGTTTTTT,CASSLTADRANEKLFF
16,.,TRBV25-1,TRBJ2-7,TRBD2,TGTGCCAGCAGTGCCAGACTAGCGGGAAAACCGTACGAGCAGTACTTC,CASSARLAGKPYEQYF